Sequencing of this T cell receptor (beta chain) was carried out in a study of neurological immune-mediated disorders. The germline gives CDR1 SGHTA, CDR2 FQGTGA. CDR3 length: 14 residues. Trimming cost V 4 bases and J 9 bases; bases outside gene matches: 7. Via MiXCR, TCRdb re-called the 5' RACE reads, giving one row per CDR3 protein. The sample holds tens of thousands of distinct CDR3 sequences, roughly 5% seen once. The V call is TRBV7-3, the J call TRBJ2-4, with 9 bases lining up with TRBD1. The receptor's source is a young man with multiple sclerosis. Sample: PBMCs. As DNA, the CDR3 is TGTGCCAGCAGCTCCCAGGGACAGGGTGGCATTCAGTACTTC. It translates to CASSSQGQGGIQYF.